Presented here are 19 T cell receptor beta chains from one specimen sequenced in a study of blood T cells in healthy people across ages. The use of a sample-barcoded 5' primer and a J-beta primer mix characterized a second PCR of roughly 7 to 11 cycles. TCRdb re-analysed the 5' RACE reads in MiXCR, keeping a single row per CDR3 protein. The repertoire consists of hundreds of thousands of distinct CDR3 sequences, with 49% occurring once and the leading ten covering under 35%. Sequenced material: blood. These receptors came from a woman in her fifties or sixties in good health.

V usage is TRBV3-1 and J usage is TRBJ2-7; 7 nucleotides agree with TRBD2. The CDR3 runs to 14 residues. Germline CDR1 reads LGHDT; CDR2 reads YNNKEL (reference sequence). V lost 4 bases, J lost 5 bases, and 8 bases stayed unmatched. Here the CDR3 reads CASSRAGARDEQYF. The CDR3 DNA reads TGTGCCAGCAGCCGGGCGGGAGCTCGGGACGAGCAGTACTTC.

This clonotype showed up just once. The J gene is TRBJ1-6, the V gene TRBV5-6, with 7 bases aligning to TRBD1. J was trimmed by 11 bases and V by 1 base; bases with no gene match: 9. The V gene's germline CDR1 is SGHDT and CDR2 YYEEEE. This CDR3 comprises 15 residues. CDR3 residues: CASSLSRGQWAPLHF. The CDR3 region has the DNA TGTGCCAGCAGCTTGAGTAGGGGGCAGTGGGCACCCCTCCACTTT.

The rearrangement links TRBV29-1 to TRBJ1-1; TRBD1 is a possible D gene (6 bases). CDR1 and CDR2 from the germline V gene are SQVTM and ANQGSEA. The CDR3 has 13 amino acids. The V end was cut by 5 bases, the J end by 3 bases, with 13 bases between. The CDR3 DNA sequence: TGCAGCGTTAGGACAGCTGGTTACACTGAAGCTTTCTTT. This sequence encodes CSVRTAGYTEAFF.

This clonotype was picked up one time. This rearrangement joins TRBV20-1 to TRBJ2-5, with D tentatively TRBD2 (6 bases). The V gene's germline CDR1 is DFQATT and CDR2 SNEGSKA (reference sequence). With 5 bases removed from V and 5 bases from J, the gap between germline ends came to 21 bases. This CDR3 contains 15 residues. The CDR3 DNA reads as TGCAGTGCTTCTTCGACTAGGGCGGTCGCGGAGACCCAGTACTTC. Amino acids: CSASSTRAVAETQYF.

Many counts were recorded for this clonotype. This chain uses TRBV5-4 with TRBJ2-1; TRBD2 agrees at 10 bases. The CDR3 is 15 residues long. V lost 4 bases to trimming and J lost 5 bases; unmatched junction nucleotides: 6. In germline, CDR1 is SGHNT, CDR2 YYREEE (reference sequence). For the CDR3, the DNA is TGTGCCAGCAGCATCGGGACTAGCGATAACAATGAGCAGTTCTTC. This sequence encodes CASSIGTSDNNEQFF. Looking up the rest from reference TRBV5-4 and TRBJ2-1 gives the full variable domain: ETGVTQSPTHLIKTRGQQVTLRCSSQSGHNTVSWYQQALGQGPQFIFQYYREEENGRGNFPPRFSGLQFPNYSSELNVNALELDDSALYLCASSIGTSDNNEQFFGPGTRLTVL.

The CDR3 DNA follows: TGTGCCAGCAGTGAACCCGTTGCTAGCTCCTACAATGAGCAGTTCTTC. Amino acids: CASSEPVASSYNEQFF. This chain links TRBV25-1 with TRBJ2-1; D gene unclear. The CDR3 runs 16 residues. Germline-derived CDR1 and CDR2 are MGHDK and SYGVNS. V was clipped by 2 bases and J by 0 bases, with 11 bases between them. The full variable domain, its missing parts supplied by reference TRBV25-1 and TRBJ2-1, is EADIYQTPRYLVIGTGKKITLECSQTMGHDKMYWYQQDPGMELHLIHYSYGVNSTEKGDLSSESTVSRIRTEHFPLTLESARPSHTSQYLCASSEPVASSYNEQFFGPGTRLTVL.

The chain combines TRBV4-3 with TRBJ2-5; D is ambiguous. The germline gives CDR1 LGHNA, CDR2 YSLEER. The V end was cut by 0 bases, the J end by 1 base, with 6 bases between. The CDR3 has 14 amino acids. This chain's CDR3 is CASSQEWLQETQYF. CDR3 coding DNA: TGCGCCAGCAGCCAAGAGTGGCTCCAAGAGACCCAGTACTTC.

V usage is TRBV6-1 and J usage is TRBJ1-1, with D uncertain. Trimming shortened V by 3 bases and J by 1 base, and 9 bases separated the two germline ends. The CDR3 extends over 14 amino acids. Germline CDR1 is MNHNS and CDR2 is SASEGT. CDR3 DNA: TGTGCCAGCAGTGATCTGGGAACGAACACTGAAGCTTTCTTT. This encodes CASSDLGTNTEAFF.

The chain joins TRBV18 to TRBJ2-4; 7 bases line up with TRBD1. TRBJ2-7 explains the end of the DNA better; the J call may be wrong. CDR3 length: 14 amino acids. Germline V CDR1 and CDR2: KGHSH, LQKENI. In DNA form, the CDR3 reads TGTGCCAGCTCACCAGACAGGGAGTTGCACGAGCAGTACTTC. Translation: CASSPDRELHEQYF.

This clonotype was seen a handful of times. The CDR3 DNA is TGTGCCAGCAGCCAGAACTTCAATCAGCCCCAGCATTTT. It translates to CASSQNFNQPQHF. J is TRBJ1-5 and V is TRBV2; no clear D gene. The ends were cut back, 6 bases at V and 3 bases at J, with 9 bases in the middle. Germline V gene data show CDR1 as SNHLY and CDR2 as FYNNEI. The CDR3 has 13 amino acids.

This clonotype was picked up a small number of times. The V and J genes are TRBV5-1 and TRBJ1-6, with unresolved D. This CDR3 has 15 amino acids. CDR1 is SGHRS, CDR2 YFSETQ, per germline. V lost 4 bases, J lost 0 bases, and 8 bases lay in between. This CDR3 reads CASSPMSSYNSPLHF. The CDR3 nucleotides read TGCGCCAGCAGCCCTATGAGCTCCTATAATTCACCCCTCCACTTT.

This clonotype was detected ten times or more. The chain recombines TRBV4-3 with TRBJ2-6; a weak D match, TRBD1 (5 bases). V lost 0 bases and J lost 0, with 9 bases in between. The CDR3 contains 17 residues. CDR1 LGHNA and CDR2 YSLEER come from the germline V gene. This CDR3 is CASSQEIDSSGANVLTF. DNA for the CDR3: TGCGCCAGCAGCCAAGAGATTGACAGCTCTGGGGCCAACGTCCTGACTTTC.

This clonotype appeared a few times. A junction end diverges from the germline sequence, so it may reflect a read error. The chain is built from TRBV30 and TRBJ2-7; possibly TRBD2 for D (6 bases). The CDR3 extends over 12 amino acids. CDR1 GTSNPN and CDR2 SVGIG come from the germline V gene (reference sequence). The CDR3 here is CAGSLRGYEQYF. The DNA for the CDR3 is TGTGCCGGGAGCCTGCGGGGTTACGAGCAGTACTTC. Using reference TRBV30 and TRBJ2-7 for the parts outside the CDR3, the full variable domain is SQTIHQWPATLVQPVGSPLSLECTVEGTSNPNLYWYRQAAGRGLQLLFYSVGIGQISSEVPQNLSASRPQDRQFILSSKKLLLSDSGFYLCAGSLRGYEQYFGPGTRLTVT.

CDR3 protein: CASSVGSGIYNEQFF. In DNA, the CDR3 is TGTGCCAGCAGCGTAGGGAGCGGGATCTACAATGAGCAGTTCTTC. The chain carries TRBV9 and TRBJ2-1; 7 bases align to TRBD2. The V segment lost 0 bases and the J segment 3 bases; nucleotides outside the gene matches: 3. Germline CDR1 reads SGDLS; CDR2 reads YYNGEE. The CDR3 runs to 15 residues.

This chain uses TRBV20-1 with TRBJ2-3, with D perhaps matching TRBD1 (5 bases). Trimming took off 2 bases at V and 2 bases at J, with 14 bases between the two ends. The germline V gene encodes CDR1 DFQATT and CDR2 SNEGSKA (reference sequence). The CDR3 totals 15 residues. Here the CDR3 DNA reads TGCAGTGCTAGAAAGGTCGCAGGGCCCACAGATACGCAGTATTTT. Its protein is CSARKVAGPTDTQYF.

This clonotype showed up just a few times. This chain uses TRBV12-3 or TRBV12-4 with TRBJ2-3; 10 bases are a match to TRBD2. The V gene end was trimmed by 5 bases and the J gene end by 6 bases; junction bases not matched to a gene: 5. This CDR3 comprises 14 residues. CDR3 bases: TGTGCCAGCAGTCGAGGACTAGCGGTGGATACGCAGTATTTT. Translated: CASSRGLAVDTQYF.

The V call is TRBV20-1, the J call TRBJ2-3; 11 positions match TRBD2. The V gene's germline CDR1 is DFQATT and CDR2 SNEGSKA (reference sequence). The CDR3 length is 15 residues. V lost 4 bases and J lost 2; bases outside the gene matches: 5. The CDR3 loop reads CSATGTSGNTDTQYF. The CDR3 bases are TGCAGTGCTACCGGGACTAGCGGAAACACAGATACGCAGTATTTT.

This rearrangement joins TRBV28 to TRBJ2-3; 9 bases match TRBD2. V was pared by 5 bases and J by 7 bases, with 10 bases of the junction left unmatched. Germline V gene data show CDR1 as MDHEN and CDR2 as SYDVKM. The CDR3 is 15 amino acids. The CDR3 DNA reads as TGTGCCAGCAGTCCCCAGGGTAGCGGGAGCAATACGCAGTATTTT. It translates to CASSPQGSGSNTQYF.

The chain's CDR3 is CASTGQAPSGHTF. The CDR3 region has the DNA TGTGCCAGCACGGGACAGGCCCCCTCCGGCCACACCTTC. The chain combines TRBV25-1 with TRBJ1-2; 8 nucleotides line up with TRBD1. There are 13 residues in the CDR3. Germline V CDR1 and CDR2: MGHDK, SYGVNS. Trimming took 7 bases from V and 12 from J; bases not matched to a gene: 13.